A selection of T cell receptor beta chains follows, all from one sample in a study of human T cells and chemical hapten exposure. TCRdb used MiXCR to reprocess the RACE reads, holding one entry per CDR3 protein. The data hold 60,000 to 80,000 distinct CDR3 sequences, with around 7% observed a single time. The sample was whole blood, taken in connection with sensitization to the hapten diphenylcyclopropenone (DPC). The origin of the receptors is a woman younger than 45 with alopecia areata. Some clones in this sample may be carry-over from other donors' samples. Each CDR3 is given with its conserved first and last residue. A D gene is named only where the DNA matches it firmly. Size is omitted from some rows. Given values are once, few, many or a class for expanded clones.

D gene,V gene,J gene,clone size,CDR3 DNA,CDR3 protein
.,TRBV2,TRBJ1-5,.,TGTGCCAGCCACCGGGACAGCAATCAGCCCCAGCATTTT,CASHRDSNQPQHF
.,TRBV6-5,TRBJ2-5,many,TGTGCCAGCAGTTACGGGGGGCTAGAGACCCAGTACTTC,CASSYGGLETQYF
.,TRBV7-9,TRBJ2-7,many,TGTGCCAGCAGCCCACTCTCAAGGGACCGGGGGTCCTACGAGCAGTACTTC,CASSPLSRDRGSYEQYF
TRBD1,TRBV30,TRBJ1-6,many,TGTGCCTGGGGACAGGTCGGAAGCTCACCCCTCCACTTT,CAWGQVGSSPLHF
TRBD2,TRBV20-1,TRBJ2-7,many,TGCAGTGCCAACAAGGCTAGCGGGGGGTACGAGCAGTACTTC,CSANKASGGYEQYF
.,TRBV5-1,TRBJ2-3,medium-sized,TGCGCCAGCAGCTTTGCAGGACCAACAGATACGCAGTATTTT,CASSFAGPTDTQYF
TRBD1,TRBV10-3,TRBJ1-1,.,TGTGCCATCAAGGGACAGGAGAACACTGAAGCTTTCTTT,CAIKGQENTEAFF
.,TRBV25-1,TRBJ1-1,few,TGTGCCAGCAGCTCTCCCGGGGAGTTTGCTTTCTTT,CASSSPGEFAFF
.,TRBV29-1,TRBJ2-3,many,TGCAGCGTTGATATCCGGCCGACGCAGTATTTT,CSVDIRPTQYF
.,TRBV2,TRBJ2-5,.,TGTGAAAGAAGTGTTCGTGTAGAGGGGGTACAAGAGACCCAGTACTTC,CERSVRVEGVQETQYF
.,TRBV30,TRBJ1-3,few,TGTGCCTGGAGTGCGTTAAGAAACACCATATATTTT,CAWSALRNTIYF
.,TRBV11-2,TRBJ1-2,few,TGTGCCAGCAGCTTAGCTGGCAGGGTTGACTATGGCTACACCTTC,CASSLAGRVDYGYTF
.,TRBV29-1,TRBJ2-3,many,TGCAGCGTAGCCCCTGGGGGGCAGTATTTT,CSVAPGGQYF
TRBD1,TRBV7-2,TRBJ2-1,many,TGTGCCAGCAGCTTAGCGCCGAGACAGGGCGCTAATGAGCAGTTCTTC,CASSLAPRQGANEQFF
TRBD2,TRBV5-1,TRBJ2-7,many,TGCGCCAGCAGCACGAGGGAGGGATCCATCTACGAGCAGTACTTC,CASSTREGSIYEQYF
.,TRBV29-1,TRBJ2-3,many,TGCAGCGTCTCAAGAACGTCAGATACGCAGTATTTT,CSVSRTSDTQYF
.,TRBV9,TRBJ1-6,many,TGTGCCAGCAGCGCCGTGCAGGGCACTAATTCACCCCTCCACTTT,CASSAVQGTNSPLHF
.,TRBV5-4,TRBJ1-4,.,TGTGCCAGCAGGTCGGGTCTCGATGAAAAACTGTTTTTT,CASRSGLDEKLFF
TRBD1,TRBV7-2,TRBJ1-1,many,TGTGCCAGCAGCTTTGGGACAGAGAACACTGAAGCTTTCTTT,CASSFGTENTEAFF
.,TRBV12-5,TRBJ1-1,few,TGTGCTAGTGGTGAAGGGACCGCCTTCGGGTCTGAAGCTTTCTTT,CASGEGTAFGSEAFF
TRBD1,TRBV6-1,TRBJ1-1,many,TGTGCCAGCAGTCCAACAGGGGGGGTGAACACTGAAGCTTTCTTT,CASSPTGGVNTEAFF
.,TRBV10-2,TRBJ1-2,many,TGCGCCAGCGGCCCTACCCCGGGCATCACAGCCCATGGCTACACCTTC,CASGPTPGITAHGYTF
.,TRBV5-6,TRBJ1-3,many,TGTGCCAGCAGCTTCTTCAGCTCTGGAAACACCATATATTTT,CASSFFSSGNTIYF
TRBD1,TRBV7-6,TRBJ2-2,.,TGTGCCAGCAGCCCCACTCCCGGGACAGGGAACGAGCTGTTTTTT,CASSPTPGTGNELFF
TRBD1,TRBV3-1,TRBJ1-3,many,TGTGCCAGCAGCCGCCAGGGGGACGGAAACACCATATATTTT,CASSRQGDGNTIYF
TRBD1,TRBV18,TRBJ1-2,many,TGTGCCAGCTCACCACCGGGACAGGGAGTGAATGGCTACACCTTC,CASSPPGQGVNGYTF
.,TRBV5-1,TRBJ1-6,.,TGCGCCAGCAGCTTCACGCAGGGCGTCGATTCACCCCTCCACTTT,CASSFTQGVDSPLHF
TRBD2,TRBV7-6,TRBJ2-7,many,TGTGCCAGCAGCTTAGCTCCACCGATAGCAGCAGCGGGGGTTGCCTACGAGCAGTACTTC,CASSLAPPIAAAGVAYEQYF
.,TRBV20-1,TRBJ1-1,.,TGCAGTGCAATCGGACAGATCCACACTGAAGCTTTCTTT,CSAIGQIHTEAFF
.,TRBV5-4,TRBJ1-2,few,TGTGCCAGCAGCTTGGCCGGGCGACAGACTAACTATGGCTACACCTTC,CASSLAGRQTNYGYTF
.,TRBV2,TRBJ2-7,many,TGTGCCAGCGACCTGGTTGCCGACCTCGAGCAGTACTTC,CASDLVADLEQYF
.,TRBV7-3,TRBJ1-2,.,TGTGCCAGCAGCTTAAAGGCGGATGGCTACACCTTC,CASSLKADGYTF
.,TRBV3-1,TRBJ2-4,many,TGTGCCAGCAGCCAGGAGGGTCCGAACATTCAGTACTTC,CASSQEGPNIQYF
.,TRBV3-1,TRBJ1-5,many,TGTGCCAGCAGCCAAGGGACAGTCCAGCCCCAGCATTTT,CASSQGTVQPQHF
.,TRBV10-3,TRBJ2-3,few,TGTGCCATCAGTGACCGGACAGATACGCAGTATTTT,CAISDRTDTQYF
.,TRBV7-9,TRBJ2-3,.,TGTGCCAGCAGTCCCCGGGGGCCAGATACGCAGTATTTT,CASSPRGPDTQYF
TRBD1,TRBV7-3,TRBJ2-7,few,TGTGCCAGCAGCTTCGCAGGGGGTAACGAGCAGTACTTC,CASSFAGGNEQYF
.,TRBV7-2,TRBJ1-6,.,TGTGCCAGCAGCTTAGTAGAGGGGTCGGAACCCCTCCACTTT,CASSLVEGSEPLHF
TRBD1,TRBV2,TRBJ1-5,many,TGTGCCAGCAGCCGGGACAGGGGTAGAAATCAGCCCCAGCATTTT,CASSRDRGRNQPQHF
.,TRBV11-2,TRBJ1-2,many,TGTGCCAGCAGCTTAGATCTGCCCGGCTATGGCTACACCTTC,CASSLDLPGYGYTF
TRBD1,TRBV18,TRBJ2-4,few,TGTGCCAGCTCACCGACTCCTCCTGGACAGGGGCACATTCAGTACTTC,CASSPTPPGQGHIQYF
.,TRBV12-3/TRBV12-4,TRBJ1-4,many,TGTGCCAGCAGTTTACGTCAGGCCCATGAAAAACTGTTTTTT,CASSLRQAHEKLFF
.,TRBV9,TRBJ2-3,many,TGTGCCAGCAGCGTAGATCGGCAAAACACAGATACGCAGTATTTT,CASSVDRQNTDTQYF
.,TRBV7-3,TRBJ1-6,many,TGTGCCAGCAGCTTAGCTCCGGGACATGAGTCACCCCTCCACTTT,CASSLAPGHESPLHF
.,TRBV7-7,TRBJ2-1,many,TGTGCCAGCAGCCTGAACCCCAGGGACAATGAGCAGTTCTTC,CASSLNPRDNEQFF
.,TRBV2,TRBJ1-1,few,TGTGCCAGCAGCAGGGAGCGTGGCACTGAAGCTTTCTTT,CASSRERGTEAFF
TRBD1,TRBV10-3,TRBJ1-2,many,TGTGCCTCCCGGGGACAGGGTCTGTCTAACTATGGCTACACCTTC,CASRGQGLSNYGYTF
.,TRBV5-1,TRBJ2-5,many,TGCGCCAGCAGCTTGGATTCAGAGACCCAGTACTTC,CASSLDSETQYF